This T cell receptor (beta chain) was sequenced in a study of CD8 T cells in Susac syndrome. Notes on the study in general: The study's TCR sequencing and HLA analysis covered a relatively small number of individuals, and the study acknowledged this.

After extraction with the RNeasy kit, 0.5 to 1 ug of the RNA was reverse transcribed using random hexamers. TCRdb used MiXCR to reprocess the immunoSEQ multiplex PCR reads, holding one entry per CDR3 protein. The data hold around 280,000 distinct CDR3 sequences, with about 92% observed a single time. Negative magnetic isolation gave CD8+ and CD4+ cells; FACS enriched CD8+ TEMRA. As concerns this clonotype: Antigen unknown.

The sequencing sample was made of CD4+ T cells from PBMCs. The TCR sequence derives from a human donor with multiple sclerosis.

CDR3 in amino acids: CAISPSGTPAPGLAGVRTDTQYF. For the CDR3, the DNA is TGTGCCATCAGCCCCTCCGGGACGCCCGCCCCGGGACTAGCGGGAGTAAGGACAGATACGCAGTATTTT. The rearrangement uses TRBV10-3 and TRBJ2-3, with 14 bases fitting TRBD2. The CDR3 consists of 23 residues. Losses at the gene ends were 6 bases for V and 3 bases for J; bases not matched to a gene: 26. From germline, CDR1 is ENHRY and CDR2 SYGVKD.